This T cell receptor beta chain derives from a study of OX40 agonist ivuxolimab in advanced cancers. Between the trimmed V and J ends, which lost 0 bases and 4 bases, there was a span of 5 bases. The CDR3 sequence is 13 residues long. The V gene's germline CDR1 is SGHRS and CDR2 YFSETQ. Regarding this clone: The same CDR3 is also encoded by other DNA sequences in this sample.

Profiled with immunoSEQ multiplex PCR; TCRdb holds only in-frame clones, not every one. The data show just under 85,000 clones, 84% seen once. The chain carries TRBV5-1 and TRBJ2-1; either TRBD1 or TRBD2 may supply D (5 bases each). This TCR was sampled from an adult with an advanced solid tumor such as melanoma, head and neck, liver or kidney cancer. Specimen: CD4+ or CD8+ T cells sorted from blood, collected in a trial of the OX40 agonist ivuxolimab. The CDR3 region is CASSLGGYNEQFF. CDR3 bases: TGCGCCAGCAGCTTGGGGGGGTACAATGAGCAGTTCTTC.